The 7 T cell receptor beta chains listed next were all sequenced from one sample in a study of blood T cell repertoires in COVID-19. Some clones are missing from TCRdb's copy, which holds only in-frame ones; the method was immunoSEQ multiplex PCR. The sample has roughly 190,000 clones, around 80% seen once. The sequenced sample consisted of peripheral blood. The receptors derive from a man between 25 and 39 years old with active or convalescent COVID-19.

The chain carries TRBV7-9 and TRBJ2-2, with D perhaps TRBD1 (6 bases). Trimming cost V 5 bases and J 0 bases, with 16 bases left between them. This CDR3 is 17 amino acids long. Germline CDR1 and CDR2: SEHNR and FQNEAQ (reference sequence). The CDR3 DNA is TGTGCCAGCAGCCCCCCGGTGGGGGCATCGAACACCGGGGAGCTGTTTTTT. It yields the protein CASSPPVGASNTGELFF.

The chain couples TRBV18 to TRBJ2-4, with a weak D call TRBD2 (6 bases). The germline gives CDR1 KGHSH, CDR2 LQKENI. The CDR3 has 13 residues. V lost 6 bases and J 4 bases, leaving 10 bases between the germline ends. CDR3 nucleotides: TGTGCCAGCTCGCTTGCGGGGAAAAACATTCAGTACTTC. It specifies CASSLAGKNIQYF.

About this clone itself: One end of the junction varies from germline; a read error may be responsible. The chain carries TRBV7-7 and TRBJ2-1; 7 positions agree with TRBD2. The germline V gene encodes CDR1 SSHAT and CDR2 FNYEAQ (reference sequence). The CDR3 is 13 residues long. CDR3 DNA sequence: TGTGCTAGCAGCAGCGGGGCTAGGGGTGAGCAGTTCTTC. Amino acids: CASSSGARGEQFF.

Concerning this clone: Sequence at one end of the junction differs from germline and may be a read error. The chain links TRBV5-4 to TRBJ2-7, with 12 bases identical to TRBD2. There are 15 residues in the CDR3. Germline V gene data show CDR1 as SGHNT and CDR2 as YYREEE (reference sequence). CDR3 bases: TGTGCCAGCAGCTCACTAGCGGGAGGCTCCAACGAGCAGTACTTC. It yields the protein CASSSLAGGSNEQYF. The variable domain in full, with the rest retrieved from reference TRBV5-4 and TRBJ2-7, is ETGVTQSPTHLIKTRGQQVTLRCSSQSGHNTVSWYQQALGQGPQFIFQYYREEENGRGNFPPRFSGLQFPNYSSELNVNALELDDSALYLCASSSLAGGSNEQYFGPGTRLTVT.

The chain has TRBV5-6 and TRBJ2-2; a weak D match, TRBD1 (5 bases). Trimming took off 4 bases at V and 5 bases at J, with 12 bases between the two ends. Germline V gene data show CDR1 as SGHDT and CDR2 as YYEEEE. The CDR3 covers 14 residues. CDR3 in DNA: TGTGCCAGCAGCGATCCAGGGTGGACCGGGGAGCTGTTTTTT. It is translated as CASSDPGWTGELFF.

On this clone: The sample has other DNA sequences that encode this CDR3 too. The chain joins TRBV12-3 or TRBV12-4 to TRBJ1-1; D is undetermined. The CDR3 length is 11 residues. The V gene lost 5 bases and the J gene lost 5 bases, with 6 bases spanning the gap. CDR3 loop: CASSRGTEAFF. CDR3 sequence (DNA): TGTGCCAGCAGTCGAGGAACTGAAGCTTTCTTT.

This clone is a singleton in its sample. V gene TRBV6-5 combines with J gene TRBJ1-3, with TRBD1 as a possible D gene (6 bases). Germline CDR1 and CDR2: MNHEY and SVGAGI. This CDR3 has 15 amino acids. The V and J ends lost 6 bases and 0 bases respectively, with 12 bases between them. The CDR3 reads CASRGRGGSGNTIYF. The CDR3 region has the DNA TGTGCCAGCAGGGGGCGAGGGGGCTCTGGAAACACCATATATTTT.